The clone carrying this T cell receptor beta chain was found a few times. Its antigen is unidentified. A J-beta primer mix and a sample-barcoded 5' primer were used in a second PCR of roughly 6 to 12 cycles. In TCRdb, the 5' RACE reads were re-called with MiXCR into one record per CDR3 protein. This table holds 850,000 to 1,100,000 distinct CDR3 sequences, 30% to 40% found once. CDR1 and CDR2 (germline): LGHNA, YSLEER. Deletions cut 0 bases from V and 0 bases from J, with 10 bases between. CDR3 length equals 16 residues. This sample is part of a study of blood T cells in healthy people across ages. Broader study findings: Per-million-T-cell TCR beta diversity fell roughly linearly with age.

The chain is built from TRBV4-3 and TRBJ2-3; D remains ambiguous. Specimen: blood. This receptor was identified in a man aged 18 to 29 in good health. The DNA of the CDR3 is TGCGCCAGCAGCCAAGAGGCCAGTCGAAGCACAGATACGCAGTATTTT. Encoded protein: CASSQEASRSTDTQYF.